In its sample, the clone carrying this T cell receptor beta chain was seen a few times. Time point denoted: recipient sample about 28 days before transplant, after cytoreduction. This specimen belongs to a study of T cell clonotyping in hematopoietic cell transplantation. Per germline, CDR1 SGHTA and CDR2 FQGTGA. This CDR3 is 15 amino acids long. Trimming left V 4 bases short and J 0 bases short, with 10 bases between. Profiling relied on immunoSEQ multiplex PCR, and the TCRdb table lists in-frame clones only, not all of them. The sample has 15,000 to 20,000 clones, 77% seen once. The material sequenced was peripheral blood mononuclear cells, taken before stem cell transplant. The receptor comes from a man aged 55 to 70 with acute myeloid leukemia. Some clones in this sample may be carry-over from other donors' samples. The chain uses TRBV7-3 and TRBJ2-1, with D hard to call. DNA of the CDR3: TGTGCCAGCAGCTCATACCCCAGCTCCTACAATGAGCAGTTCTTC. Protein sequence: CASSSYPSSYNEQFF.